This T cell receptor beta chain was obtained from a study of control samples from healthy donors and cancer patients. Generated by immunoSEQ multiplex PCR, the TCRdb table keeps only in-frame clones and is missing some. The repertoire includes tens of thousands of clones, 89% of them detected once, and 5% to 6.5% sits in the top ten. The CDR3 is 13 residues long. With 1 base removed from V and 7 bases from J, the gap between germline ends came to 8 bases. Germline CDR1 is SGHTA and CDR2 is FQGTGA. Material: PBMCs. The chain recombines TRBV7-3 with TRBJ2-1, with TRBD2 as a possible D gene (6 bases). The TCR sequence derives from a man aged 55-75 years with colorectal cancer. The DNA of the CDR3 is TGTGCCAGCAGCTTAAGCGGGGCAAATGAGCAGTTCTTC. Translating gives CASSLSGANEQFF.